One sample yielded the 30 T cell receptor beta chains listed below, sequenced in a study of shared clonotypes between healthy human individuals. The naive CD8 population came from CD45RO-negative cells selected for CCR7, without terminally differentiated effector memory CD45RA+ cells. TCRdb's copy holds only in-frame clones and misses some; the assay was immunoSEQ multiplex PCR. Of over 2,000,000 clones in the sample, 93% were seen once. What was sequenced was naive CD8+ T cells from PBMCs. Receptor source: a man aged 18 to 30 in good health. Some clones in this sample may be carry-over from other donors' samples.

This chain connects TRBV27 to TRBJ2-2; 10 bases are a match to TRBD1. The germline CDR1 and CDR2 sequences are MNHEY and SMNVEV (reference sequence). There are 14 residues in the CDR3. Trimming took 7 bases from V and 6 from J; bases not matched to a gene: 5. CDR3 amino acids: CASTPGTGAGELFF. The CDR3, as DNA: TGTGCCAGCACCCCCGGGACAGGGGCCGGGGAGCTGTTTTTT.

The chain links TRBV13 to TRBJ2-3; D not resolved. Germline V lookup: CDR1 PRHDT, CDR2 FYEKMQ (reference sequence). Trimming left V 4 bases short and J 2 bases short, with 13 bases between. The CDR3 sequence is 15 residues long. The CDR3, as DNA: TGTGCCAGCAGCTCGAGCCGCCTTTACACAGATACGCAGTATTTT. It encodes CASSSSRLYTDTQYF. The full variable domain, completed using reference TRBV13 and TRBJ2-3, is AAGVIQSPRHLIKEKRETATLKCYPIPRHDTVYWYQQGPGQDPQFLISFYEKMQSDKGSIPDRFSAQQFSDYHSELNMSSLELGDSALYFCASSSSRLYTDTQYFGPGTRLTVL.

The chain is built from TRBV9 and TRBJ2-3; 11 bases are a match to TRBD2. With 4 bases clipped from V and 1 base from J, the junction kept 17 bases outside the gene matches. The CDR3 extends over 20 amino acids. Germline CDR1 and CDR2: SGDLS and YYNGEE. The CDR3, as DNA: TGTGCCAGCAGCCCTGAAGGACTAGCGGGTATAGCCAGGGGCACAGATACGCAGTATTTT. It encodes CASSPEGLAGIARGTDTQYF.

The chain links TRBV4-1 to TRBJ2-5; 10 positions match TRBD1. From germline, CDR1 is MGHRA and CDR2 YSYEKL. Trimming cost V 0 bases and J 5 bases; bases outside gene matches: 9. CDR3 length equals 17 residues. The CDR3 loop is CASSQDRGTGALETQYF. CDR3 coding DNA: TGCGCCAGCAGCCAAGATAGGGGGACAGGGGCCCTTGAGACCCAGTACTTC.

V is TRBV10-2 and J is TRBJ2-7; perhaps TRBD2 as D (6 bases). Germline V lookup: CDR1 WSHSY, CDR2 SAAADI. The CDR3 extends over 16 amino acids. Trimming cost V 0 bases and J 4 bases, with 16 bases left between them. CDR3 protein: CASSESIGLLAYEQYF. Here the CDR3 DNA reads TGCGCCAGCAGTGAGTCGATTGGCCTACTAGCTTACGAGCAGTACTTC.

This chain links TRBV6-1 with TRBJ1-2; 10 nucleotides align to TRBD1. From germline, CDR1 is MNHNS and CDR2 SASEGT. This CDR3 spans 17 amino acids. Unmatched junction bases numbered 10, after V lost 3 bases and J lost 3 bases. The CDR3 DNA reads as TGTGCCAGCAGTGACCTGACCGACAGGGGGCATCACTATGGCTACACCTTC. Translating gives CASSDLTDRGHHYGYTF.

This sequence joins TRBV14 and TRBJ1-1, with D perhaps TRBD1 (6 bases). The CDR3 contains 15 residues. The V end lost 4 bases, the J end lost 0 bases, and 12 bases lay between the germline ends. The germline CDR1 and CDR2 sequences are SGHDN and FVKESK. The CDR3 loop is CASSPVGGMNTEAFF. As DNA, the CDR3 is TGTGCCAGCAGCCCAGTGGGGGGCATGAACACTGAAGCTTTCTTT.

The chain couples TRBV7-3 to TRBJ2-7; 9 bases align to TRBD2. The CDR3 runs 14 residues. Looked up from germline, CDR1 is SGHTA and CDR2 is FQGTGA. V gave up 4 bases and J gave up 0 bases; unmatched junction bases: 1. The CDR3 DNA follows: TGTGCCAGCAGCTATAGCGGGGGCTCCTACGAGCAGTACTTC. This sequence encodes CASSYSGGSYEQYF.

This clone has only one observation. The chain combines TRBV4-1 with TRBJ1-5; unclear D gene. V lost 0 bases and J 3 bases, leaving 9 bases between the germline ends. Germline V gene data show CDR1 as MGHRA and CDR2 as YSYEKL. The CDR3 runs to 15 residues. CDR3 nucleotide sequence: TGCGCCAGCAGCCAAGATCAGGACCCCAATCAGCCCCAGCATTTT. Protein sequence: CASSQDQDPNQPQHF.

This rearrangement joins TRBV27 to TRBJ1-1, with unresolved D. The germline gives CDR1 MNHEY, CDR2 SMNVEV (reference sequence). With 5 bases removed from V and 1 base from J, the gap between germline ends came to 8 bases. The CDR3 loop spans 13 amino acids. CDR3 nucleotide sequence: TGTGCCAGCAGTCCGGCGGGGAACACTGAAGCTTTCTTT. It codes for CASSPAGNTEAFF.

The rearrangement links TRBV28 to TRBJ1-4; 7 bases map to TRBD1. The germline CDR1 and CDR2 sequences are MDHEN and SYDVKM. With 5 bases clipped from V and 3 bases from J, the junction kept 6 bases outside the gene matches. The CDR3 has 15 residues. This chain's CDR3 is CASSAEGAANEKLFF. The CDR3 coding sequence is TGTGCCAGCAGTGCGGAGGGGGCCGCTAATGAAAAACTGTTTTTT. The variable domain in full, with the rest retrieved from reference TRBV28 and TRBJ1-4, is DVKVTQSSRYLVKRTGEKVFLECVQDMDHENMFWYRQDPGLGLRLIYFSYDVKMKEKGDIPEGYSVSREKKERFSLILESASTNQTSMYLCASSAEGAANEKLFFGSGTQLSVL.

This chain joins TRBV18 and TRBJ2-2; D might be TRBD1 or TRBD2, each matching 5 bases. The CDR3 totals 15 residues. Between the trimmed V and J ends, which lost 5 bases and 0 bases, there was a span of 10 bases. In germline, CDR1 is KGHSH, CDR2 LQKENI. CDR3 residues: CASSMGTANTGELFF. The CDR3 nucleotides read TGTGCCAGCTCAATGGGGACGGCGAACACCGGGGAGCTGTTTTTT. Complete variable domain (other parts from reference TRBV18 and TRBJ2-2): NAGVMQNPRHLVRRRGQEARLRCSPMKGHSHVYWYRQLPEEGLKFMVYLQKENIIDESGMPKERFSAEFPKEGPSILRIQQVVRGDSAAYFCASSMGTANTGELFFGEGSRLTVL.

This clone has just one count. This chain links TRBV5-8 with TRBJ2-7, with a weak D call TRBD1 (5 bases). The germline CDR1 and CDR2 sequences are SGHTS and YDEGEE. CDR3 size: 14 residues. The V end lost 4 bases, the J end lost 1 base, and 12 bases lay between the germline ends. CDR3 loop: CASSLAGISYEQYF. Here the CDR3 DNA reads TGTGCCAGCAGCCTCGCAGGGATTTCCTACGAGCAGTACTTC.

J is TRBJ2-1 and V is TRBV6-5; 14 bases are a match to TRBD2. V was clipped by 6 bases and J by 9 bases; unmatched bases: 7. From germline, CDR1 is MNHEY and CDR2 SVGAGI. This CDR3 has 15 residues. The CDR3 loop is CASSQGLAGEFEQFF. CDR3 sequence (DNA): TGTGCCAGCAGCCAGGGACTAGCGGGAGAATTTGAGCAGTTCTTC.

The CDR3: CASSITDRGYTGELFF. The CDR3 bases are TGCGCCAGCAGCATAACGGACAGGGGTTATACCGGGGAGCTGTTTTTT. V gene TRBV5-1 combines with J gene TRBJ2-2; 9 bases align to TRBD1. V dropped 4 bases and J dropped 5; count of bases not matched to a gene: 9. The germline gives CDR1 SGHRS, CDR2 YFSETQ. This CDR3 has 16 amino acids.

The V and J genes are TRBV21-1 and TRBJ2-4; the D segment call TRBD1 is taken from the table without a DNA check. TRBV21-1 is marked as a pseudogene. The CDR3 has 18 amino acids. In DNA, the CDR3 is TGTGCCAGCAGCCCCCGAGGGGGCGAGCTAATGGCCAAAAACATTCAGTGCTTC. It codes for CASSPRGGELMAKNIQCF.

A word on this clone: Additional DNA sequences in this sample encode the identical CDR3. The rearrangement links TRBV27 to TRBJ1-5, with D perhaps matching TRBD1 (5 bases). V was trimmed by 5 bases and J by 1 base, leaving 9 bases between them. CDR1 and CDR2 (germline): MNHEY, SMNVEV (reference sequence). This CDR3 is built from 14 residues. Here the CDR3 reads CASSPRTSNQPQHF. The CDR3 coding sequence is TGTGCCAGCAGTCCAAGGACAAGCAATCAGCCCCAGCATTTT.

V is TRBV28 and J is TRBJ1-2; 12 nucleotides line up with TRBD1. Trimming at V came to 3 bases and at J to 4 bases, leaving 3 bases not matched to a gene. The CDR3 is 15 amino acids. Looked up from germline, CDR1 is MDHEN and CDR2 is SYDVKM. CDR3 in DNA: TGTGCCAGCAGTTTTCCGGGACAGGGGGCCTATGGCTACACCTTC. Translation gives CASSFPGQGAYGYTF.

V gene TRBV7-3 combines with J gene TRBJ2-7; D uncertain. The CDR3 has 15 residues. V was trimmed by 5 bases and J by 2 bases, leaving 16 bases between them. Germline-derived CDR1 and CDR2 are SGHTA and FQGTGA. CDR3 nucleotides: TGTGCCAGCAGCCCGGGCCTAGGACGGACCTACGAGCAGTACTTC. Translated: CASSPGLGRTYEQYF.

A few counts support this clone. The CDR3 DNA reads TGTGCCATCAGCGGCGACAGGGCCCAAGCTTTCTTT. Protein product: CAISGDRAQAFF. The chain has TRBV10-3 and TRBJ1-1, with TRBD1 identical over 7 bases. The germline gives CDR1 ENHRY, CDR2 SYGVKD. The CDR3 runs 12 residues. V trimming: 6 bases; J trimming: 9 bases; junction bases outside the gene matches: 7.

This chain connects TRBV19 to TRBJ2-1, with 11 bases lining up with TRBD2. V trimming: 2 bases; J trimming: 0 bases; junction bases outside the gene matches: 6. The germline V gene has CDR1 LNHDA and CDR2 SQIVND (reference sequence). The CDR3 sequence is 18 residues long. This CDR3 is CASSILAGGLSSYNEQFF. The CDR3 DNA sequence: TGTGCCAGTAGTATACTAGCGGGAGGACTTAGCTCCTACAATGAGCAGTTCTTC.

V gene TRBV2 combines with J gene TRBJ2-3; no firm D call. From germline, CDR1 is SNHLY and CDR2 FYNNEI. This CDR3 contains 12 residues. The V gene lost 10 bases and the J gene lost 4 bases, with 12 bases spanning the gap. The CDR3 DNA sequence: TGTGCCACGCCCAGACGGGCAGATACGCAGTATTTT. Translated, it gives CATPRRADTQYF.

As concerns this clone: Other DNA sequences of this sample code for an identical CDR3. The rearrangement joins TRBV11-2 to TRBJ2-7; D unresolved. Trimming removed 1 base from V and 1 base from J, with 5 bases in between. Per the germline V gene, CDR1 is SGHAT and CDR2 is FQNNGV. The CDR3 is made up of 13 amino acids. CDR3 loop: CASSLGQSYEQYF. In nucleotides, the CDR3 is TGTGCCAGCAGCTTAGGTCAATCCTACGAGCAGTACTTC.

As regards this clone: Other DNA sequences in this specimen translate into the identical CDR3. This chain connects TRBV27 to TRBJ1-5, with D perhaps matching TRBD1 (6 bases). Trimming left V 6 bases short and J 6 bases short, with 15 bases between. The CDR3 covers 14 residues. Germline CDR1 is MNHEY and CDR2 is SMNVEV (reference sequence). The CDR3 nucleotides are TGTGCCAGCAGCTTACGGGGGGCCGGTCAGCCCCAGCATTTT. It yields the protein CASSLRGAGQPQHF.

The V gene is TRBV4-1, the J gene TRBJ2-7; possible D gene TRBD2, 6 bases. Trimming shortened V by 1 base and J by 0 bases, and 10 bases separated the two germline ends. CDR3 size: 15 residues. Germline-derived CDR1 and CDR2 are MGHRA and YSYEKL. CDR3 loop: CASSQGGDPSYEQYF. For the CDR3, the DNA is TGCGCCAGCAGCCAAGGCGGGGACCCCTCCTACGAGCAGTACTTC.

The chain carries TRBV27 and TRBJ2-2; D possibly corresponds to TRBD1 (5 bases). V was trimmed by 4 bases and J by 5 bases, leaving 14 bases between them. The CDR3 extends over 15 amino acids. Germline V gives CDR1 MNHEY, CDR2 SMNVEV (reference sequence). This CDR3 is CASSSLWGGTGELFF. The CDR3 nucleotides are TGTGCCAGCAGTTCGCTTTGGGGCGGAACCGGGGAGCTGTTTTTT.

CDR3 DNA: TGCGCCAGCAGCCCCCTGTCCGGACAGAGCTACGAGCAGTACTTC. Translation gives CASSPLSGQSYEQYF. This chain links TRBV5-1 with TRBJ2-7; possibly TRBD1 for D (6 bases). V was shortened by 4 bases and J by 3 bases, with 17 bases between the two germline ends. CDR1 is SGHRS and CDR2 is YFSETQ in the germline V gene. This CDR3 region has 15 residues.

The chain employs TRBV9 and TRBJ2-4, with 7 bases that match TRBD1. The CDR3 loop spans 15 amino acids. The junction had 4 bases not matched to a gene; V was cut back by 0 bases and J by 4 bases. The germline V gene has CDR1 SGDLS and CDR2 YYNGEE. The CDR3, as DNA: TGTGCCAGCAGCGTAGAAGGGACAGTTAAAAACATTCAGTACTTC. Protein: CASSVEGTVKNIQYF.

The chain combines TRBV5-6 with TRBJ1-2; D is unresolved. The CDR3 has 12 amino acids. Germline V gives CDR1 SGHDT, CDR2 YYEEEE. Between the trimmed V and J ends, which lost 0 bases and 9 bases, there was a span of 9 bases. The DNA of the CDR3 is TGTGCCAGCAGCTTGGATCTGAAAAGCTACACCTTC. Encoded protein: CASSLDLKSYTF.

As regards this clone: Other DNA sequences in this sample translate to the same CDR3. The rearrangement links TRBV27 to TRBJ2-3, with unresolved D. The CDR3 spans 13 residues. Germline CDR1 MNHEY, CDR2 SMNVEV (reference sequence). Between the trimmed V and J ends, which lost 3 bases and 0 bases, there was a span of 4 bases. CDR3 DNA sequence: TGTGCCAGCAGTTTCCGGAGCACAGATACGCAGTATTTT. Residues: CASSFRSTDTQYF.